The 25 T cell receptor beta chains below come from one sample, sequenced in a study of blood T cell repertoires in COVID-19. Assay: immunoSEQ multiplex PCR; the TCRdb copy retains only in-frame clones and omits some. Found here are a few hundred thousand clones, approximately 83% of them singletons; the top ten hold more than 3.5%. The sample was PBMCs or T cells enriched from blood (not recorded which). The receptors originated from a woman aged 30 to 39 who had recovered from COVID-19.

This chain joins TRBV2 and TRBJ1-5; the D is unclear. V lost 7 bases, J lost 11 bases, and 12 bases lay in between. Looked up from germline, CDR1 is SNHLY and CDR2 is FYNNEI. The CDR3 runs 11 residues. The CDR3 region is CASTGFEAQHF. CDR3 nucleotide sequence: TGTGCCAGCACCGGCTTTGAGGCCCAGCATTTT. The whole variable domain, filled in from reference TRBV2 and TRBJ1-5, reads EPEVTQTPSHQVTQMGQEVILRCVPISNHLYFYWYRQILGQKVEFLVSFYNNEISEKSEIFDDQFSVERPDGSNFTLKIRSTKLEDSAMYFCASTGFEAQHFGDGTRLSIL.

V gene TRBV7-3 combines with J gene TRBJ1-1, with D perhaps matching TRBD1 (5 bases). Trimming shortened V by 5 bases and J by 1 base, and 11 bases separated the two germline ends. This CDR3 has 14 residues. The V gene's germline CDR1 is SGHTA and CDR2 FQGTGA. Written as DNA, the CDR3 is TGTGCCAGCAGCCCGGGGGGAGCGAACACTGAAGCTTTCTTT. This codes for CASSPGGANTEAFF.

The chain combines TRBV7-9 with TRBJ1-2; 8 nucleotides agree with TRBD1. The CDR3 is 12 residues long. Germline V gene sequence: CDR1 SEHNR, CDR2 FQNEAQ (reference sequence). V trimming: 10 bases; J trimming: 7 bases; junction bases outside the gene matches: 8. Written as DNA, the CDR3 is TGTGCCATCTCGACAGGGGAGATTGGCTACACCTTC. Its translation is CAISTGEIGYTF.

The count of this clone is one. The V call is TRBV28, the J call TRBJ2-7; TRBD1 matches 10 bases. Germline CDR1 is MDHEN and CDR2 is SYDVKM. The CDR3 spans 16 residues. Germline trimming cut 7 bases from V and 7 bases from J; bases unmatched to any gene: 16. The CDR3 reads CASILARQGAGREQYF. The CDR3 bases are TGTGCCAGCATCCTAGCACGACAGGGGGCAGGGAGGGAGCAGTACTTC.

The chain couples TRBV9 to TRBJ2-4; 10 positions match TRBD1. The CDR3 covers 17 residues. J gave up 2 bases and V 0 bases, and 5 bases lay outside the gene matches. Germline-derived CDR1 and CDR2 are SGDLS and YYNGEE. CDR3 residues: CASSVGTGGLSKNIQYF. The CDR3 bases are TGTGCCAGCAGCGTAGGGACAGGGGGTTTATCCAAAAACATTCAGTACTTC.

The chain carries TRBV25-1 and TRBJ1-1; a possible D gene is TRBD1 (5 bases). Germline CDR1 is MGHDK and CDR2 is SYGVNS. The CDR3 length is 13 residues. V was cut by 0 bases and J by 4 bases, with 6 bases left in between. DNA for the CDR3: TGTGCCAGCAGTGAATACGGGGGCACTGAAGCTTTCTTT. Amino acid sequence: CASSEYGGTEAFF.

The CDR3 loop is CASSSLPQGHEAFF. CDR3 sequence (DNA): TGTGCCAGCAGTTCCCTTCCCCAGGGACATGAAGCTTTCTTT. V is TRBV28 and J is TRBJ1-1, with D perhaps matching TRBD1 (6 bases). The CDR3 covers 14 residues. V lost 4 bases and J 7 bases, leaving 16 bases between the germline ends. In germline, CDR1 is MDHEN, CDR2 SYDVKM.

The chain is built from TRBV10-2 and TRBJ1-4; 7 nucleotides agree with TRBD1. This CDR3 is 14 amino acids long. Germline assignment: CDR1 WSHSY and CDR2 SAAADI. J lost 0 bases, V lost 6 bases, and 1 base had no gene match. The CDR3 region has the DNA TGCGCCAGCAGCCAGGGGGCAACTAATGAAAAACTGTTTTTT. Translation gives CASSQGATNEKLFF.

The V call is TRBV13, the J call TRBJ1-1, with D perhaps TRBD1 (6 bases). This CDR3 spans 15 amino acids. Germline V gives CDR1 PRHDT, CDR2 FYEKMQ (reference sequence). V dropped 3 bases and J dropped 0 bases, with 11 bases sitting between them. The CDR3 here is CASSLSGHLNTEAFF. As DNA, the CDR3 is TGTGCCAGCAGCTTGTCGGGACACCTGAACACTGAAGCTTTCTTT.

The V and J genes are TRBV4-1 and TRBJ2-2, with 8 bases lining up with TRBD1. The germline V gene encodes CDR1 MGHRA and CDR2 YSYEKL. Trimming at V came to 6 bases and at J to 7 bases, leaving 13 bases not matched to a gene. CDR3 size: 16 residues. CDR3 DNA sequence: TGCGCCAGCAGGACAGGGGCGAGGAATTTACTCGGGGAGCTGTTTTTT. It encodes CASRTGARNLLGELFF.

The chain is built from TRBV29-1 and TRBJ2-7; TRBD2 agrees at 9 bases. CDR1 is SQVTM and CDR2 is ANQGSEA in the germline V gene. Trimming removed 4 bases from V and 2 bases from J; junction bases left unmatched: 6. CDR3 length: 14 amino acids. This CDR3 reads CSVGKLAGAYEQYF. The CDR3, as DNA: TGCAGCGTTGGGAAATTAGCGGGGGCCTACGAGCAGTACTTC.

This chain uses TRBV27 with TRBJ1-1; D call uncertain. Germline CDR1 is MNHEY and CDR2 is SMNVEV (reference sequence). CDR3 length: 13 amino acids. Trimming removed 0 bases from V and 5 bases from J, with 7 bases in between. CDR3 nucleotide sequence: TGTGCCAGCAGTTTATCCGGGTTGACTGAAGCTTTCTTT. Residues: CASSLSGLTEAFF.

The rearrangement uses TRBV7-9 and TRBJ2-1; maybe TRBD2 (7 bases). CDR1 and CDR2 from the germline V gene are SEHNR and FQNEAQ (reference sequence). The CDR3 length is 13 residues. Trimming removed 1 base from V and 9 bases from J, with 10 bases in between. This CDR3 is CASSLVGGVEQFF. The CDR3 DNA reads TGTGCCAGCAGCTTAGTAGGGGGGGTTGAGCAGTTCTTC.

This chain links TRBV6-5 with TRBJ1-1, with D tentatively TRBD1 (5 bases). Germline lookup yields CDR1 MNHEY and CDR2 SVGAGI. Trimming shortened V by 8 bases and J by 2 bases, and 18 bases separated the two germline ends. The CDR3 sequence is 15 residues long. CDR3 nucleotide sequence: TGTGCCAGCGGTAAATTAGGGCAGGGTAACACTGAAGCTTTCTTT. This translates into CASGKLGQGNTEAFF.

For the CDR3, the DNA is TGCGCCAGCAGCCAGCACCGGGTGTCTGGGGCCAACGTCCTGACTTTC. Its protein product is CASSQHRVSGANVLTF. The chain couples TRBV4-1 to TRBJ2-6; D is unclear. The CDR3 consists of 16 residues. Germline V gene sequence: CDR1 MGHRA, CDR2 YSYEKL. V dropped 3 bases and J dropped 1 base, with 10 bases sitting between them.

This rearrangement joins TRBV10-3 to TRBJ1-2; D gene unclear. From germline, CDR1 is ENHRY and CDR2 SYGVKD. This CDR3 comprises 14 residues. V was pared by 10 bases and J by 3 bases, with 18 bases between. In DNA form, the CDR3 reads TGTGCCACCGGTCGGGGAGGGTTCGACTATGGCTACACCTTC. Its protein is CATGRGGFDYGYTF.

For the CDR3, the DNA is TGTGCCAGCACCCCAGGACAGGGGCTCTCCTACGAGCAGTACTTC. This codes for CASTPGQGLSYEQYF. The J gene is TRBJ2-7, the V gene TRBV28, with 9 positions matching TRBD1. Germline loops: CDR1 MDHEN, CDR2 SYDVKM. Trimming cost V 7 bases and J 0 bases; bases outside gene matches: 7. This CDR3 is built from 15 residues.

This rearrangement joins TRBV6-5 to TRBJ1-6, with a possible D match to TRBD1 (5 bases). Per germline, CDR1 MNHEY and CDR2 SVGAGI. There are 13 residues in the CDR3. V shed 9 bases and J shed 5 bases, with 11 bases lying between them. CDR3 loop: CASQTVNNSPLHF. CDR3 DNA: TGTGCCAGTCAGACAGTCAATAATTCACCCCTCCACTTT.

V and J are TRBV4-1 and TRBJ2-5; TRBD2 might be the D (6 bases). Trimming removed 1 base from V and 5 bases from J, with 29 bases in between. The germline V gene encodes CDR1 MGHRA and CDR2 YSYEKL. The length of the CDR3 is 20 residues. The CDR3: CASSQGWGRSAGILIETQYF. The CDR3 DNA follows: TGCGCCAGCAGCCAAGGATGGGGGAGGTCGGCGGGGATACTAATTGAGACCCAGTACTTC.

The CDR3 spells CASSLDFEVGGVYSYNEQFF. The DNA for the CDR3 is TGCGCCAGCAGCTTGGATTTCGAAGTAGGGGGGGTATACTCCTACAATGAGCAGTTCTTC. V gene TRBV5-1 combines with J gene TRBJ2-1, with D perhaps TRBD2 (7 bases). The CDR3 has 20 amino acids. Germline V gene lookup returns CDR1 SGHRS and CDR2 YFSETQ. V gave up 0 bases and J gave up 0 bases, with 22 bases separating them.

The chain joins TRBV10-3 to TRBJ2-1; possibly TRBD1 for D (6 bases). The CDR3 sequence is 14 residues long. With 8 bases removed from V and 3 bases from J, the gap between germline ends came to 14 bases. From germline, CDR1 is ENHRY and CDR2 SYGVKD. The chain's CDR3 is CAIAGDISYNEQFF. CDR3 coding DNA: TGTGCCATCGCTGGGGACATTAGCTACAATGAGCAGTTCTTC.

The rearrangement links TRBV30 to TRBJ1-6; D is possibly TRBD1 (6 bases). The V gene lost 3 bases and the J gene lost 1 base, with 10 bases spanning the gap. Germline V gene sequence: CDR1 GTSNPN, CDR2 SVGIG (reference sequence). The CDR3 length is 15 residues. CDR3 loop: CAWSDQGSYNSPLHF. In nucleotides, the CDR3 is TGTGCCTGGAGCGATCAGGGGTCCTATAATTCACCCCTCCACTTT.

The chain joins TRBV2 to TRBJ2-1; TRBD2 matches at 12 bases. This CDR3 has 15 amino acids. The trim removed 7 bases at V and 7 bases at J, leaving 8 bases unmatched. The germline V gene encodes CDR1 SNHLY and CDR2 FYNNEI. CDR3 in amino acids: CASNLLAGGLNEQFF. In DNA form, the CDR3 reads TGTGCCAGCAACCTCCTAGCGGGGGGGCTTAATGAGCAGTTCTTC.

V usage is TRBV28 and J usage is TRBJ1-6, with 8 nucleotides matching TRBD1. The V and J ends lost 0 bases and 7 bases, in that order; junction bases with no gene match: 2. The CDR3 totals 15 residues. Germline values: CDR1 MDHEN, CDR2 SYDVKM. CDR3 loop: CASSLWDRANSPLHF. The CDR3 DNA reads as TGTGCCAGCAGTTTATGGGACAGGGCCAATTCACCCCTCCACTTT.

The chain has TRBV30 and TRBJ1-5, with D possibly TRBD1 on 5 matching bases. The CDR3 length is 17 residues. The V and J ends lost 0 bases and 1 base respectively, with 16 bases between them. The germline V gene has CDR1 GTSNPN and CDR2 SVGIG (reference sequence). CDR3 amino acids: CAWSVEAGYESNQPQHF. The CDR3 DNA reads as TGTGCCTGGAGTGTAGAGGCAGGGTATGAGAGCAATCAGCCCCAGCATTTT.